These T cell receptor beta chains were read from a single sample in a study of OX40 agonist ivuxolimab in advanced cancers. The protocol was immunoSEQ multiplex PCR, while the TCRdb copy is restricted to in-frame clones and leaves out a portion. The data hold about 49,000 clones, with 81% observed a single time. The sequenced sample was CD4+ or CD8+ T cells sorted from blood, obtained in a trial of the OX40 agonist ivuxolimab. The receptors originated from an adult with an advanced solid tumor such as melanoma, head and neck, liver or kidney cancer. CDR3s include the opening cysteine and the closing phenylalanine or tryptophan. Each record gives: clone size, D gene, V gene, J gene, CDR3 protein, CDR3 DNA. The D gene is left open where the match is weak. Clone size appears in some rows only: once, few, many, or a class for an expanded clone.

clone_size: -; d_call: -; v_call: TRBV7-2; j_call: TRBJ1-1; cdr3_aa: CASSLGTGLTEAFF; cdr3_nt: TGTGCCAGCAGCTTAGGCACCGGATTGACTGAAGCTTTCTTT
clone_size: -; d_call: -; v_call: TRBV29-1; j_call: TRBJ1-2; cdr3_aa: CSVDWGEKGNFYGYTF; cdr3_nt: TGCAGCGTTGATTGGGGTGAGAAAGGAAATTTCTATGGCTACACCTTC
clone_size: -; d_call: -; v_call: TRBV10-1; j_call: TRBJ2-1; cdr3_aa: CASSESTASPEQFF; cdr3_nt: TGCGCCAGCAGTGAGTCGACTGCTTCTCCCGAGCAGTTCTTC
clone_size: -; d_call: TRBD1; v_call: TRBV5-1; j_call: TRBJ1-3; cdr3_aa: CASSSRQGLSGNTIYF; cdr3_nt: TGCGCCAGCAGCTCACGACAGGGCCTCTCTGGAAACACCATATATTTT
clone_size: -; d_call: -; v_call: TRBV27; j_call: TRBJ2-3; cdr3_aa: CASSLGGVTDTQYF; cdr3_nt: TGTGCCAGCAGTTTAGGGGGCGTCACAGATACGCAGTATTTT
clone_size: -; d_call: TRBD1; v_call: TRBV27; j_call: TRBJ1-5; cdr3_aa: CASSTGAGSNQPQHF; cdr3_nt: TGTGCCAGCAGTACAGGGGCGGGGAGCAATCAGCCCCAGCATTTT
clone_size: -; d_call: TRBD1; v_call: TRBV28; j_call: TRBJ2-5; cdr3_aa: CASSLAVGQGRETQYF; cdr3_nt: TGTGCCAGCAGTTTAGCAGTTGGACAGGGTAGAGAGACCCAGTACTTC
clone_size: -; d_call: -; v_call: TRBV13; j_call: TRBJ2-2; cdr3_aa: CASSPQNTGELFF; cdr3_nt: TGTGCCAGCTCCCCGCAAAACACCGGGGAGCTGTTTTTT
clone_size: -; d_call: -; v_call: TRBV30; j_call: TRBJ2-1; cdr3_aa: CAWSVQGLGEQFF; cdr3_nt: TGTGCCTGGAGTGTACAAGGCCTGGGTGAGCAGTTCTTC
clone_size: -; d_call: TRBD1; v_call: TRBV6-6; j_call: TRBJ1-1; cdr3_aa: CASRETGGEDTEAFF; cdr3_nt: TGTGCCAGCAGGGAAACAGGGGGCGAGGACACTGAAGCTTTCTTT
clone_size: -; d_call: TRBD2; v_call: TRBV10-2; j_call: TRBJ2-3; cdr3_aa: CASSPLAGEYLSTDTQYF; cdr3_nt: TGCGCCAGCAGTCCCCTAGCGGGAGAGTACCTTAGCACAGATACGCAGTATTTT
clone_size: -; d_call: -; v_call: TRBV27; j_call: TRBJ2-1; cdr3_aa: CASSTGSYYNEQFF; cdr3_nt: TGTGCCAGCAGTACCGGGTCATACTACAATGAGCAGTTCTTC
clone_size: -; d_call: -; v_call: TRBV7-9; j_call: TRBJ1-1; cdr3_aa: CASSLDTNTEAFF; cdr3_nt: TGTGCCAGCAGCTTAGACACGAACACTGAAGCTTTCTTT
clone_size: -; d_call: -; v_call: TRBV6-4; j_call: TRBJ2-7; cdr3_aa: CASSDSPSGHEQYF; cdr3_nt: TGTGCCAGCAGTGACTCGCCCTCGGGCCACGAGCAGTACTTC
clone_size: -; d_call: TRBD1; v_call: TRBV2; j_call: TRBJ2-1; cdr3_aa: CASSSRDRGFYNEQFF; cdr3_nt: TGTGCCAGCAGTTCCCGGGACAGGGGCTTTTACAATGAGCAGTTCTTC
clone_size: -; d_call: -; v_call: TRBV20-1; j_call: TRBJ2-1; cdr3_aa: CSATERFEQFF; cdr3_nt: TGCAGTGCAACAGAGCGCTTCGAGCAGTTCTTC
clone_size: few; d_call: -; v_call: TRBV30; j_call: TRBJ2-7; cdr3_aa: CAWKRDIDIYEQYF; cdr3_nt: TGTGCCTGGAAACGGGACATTGACATTTACGAGCAGTACTTC
clone_size: -; d_call: TRBD2; v_call: TRBV29-1; j_call: TRBJ2-1; cdr3_aa: CSVAAGGSYNEQFF; cdr3_nt: TGCAGCGTTGCGGCGGGGGGCTCCTACAATGAGCAGTTCTTC
clone_size: -; d_call: -; v_call: TRBV2; j_call: TRBJ1-1; cdr3_aa: CAITGLMNTEAFF; cdr3_nt: TGTGCCATTACGGGGCTTATGAACACTGAAGCTTTCTTT
clone_size: once; d_call: -; v_call: TRBV4-3; j_call: TRBJ2-7; cdr3_aa: CASSQDLRGSSYEQYF; cdr3_nt: TGCGCCAGCAGCCAAGACTTGAGGGGGAGCTCCTACGAGCAGTACTTC
clone_size: -; d_call: -; v_call: TRBV27; j_call: TRBJ1-1; cdr3_aa: CASSISGGNTEAFF; cdr3_nt: TGTGCCAGCAGTATATCTGGGGGGAACACTGAAGCTTTCTTT
clone_size: -; d_call: TRBD1; v_call: TRBV4-1; j_call: TRBJ1-2; cdr3_aa: CASSSSGTGNGYTF; cdr3_nt: TGCGCCAGCAGCTCCTCTGGGACAGGGAATGGCTACACCTTC
clone_size: -; d_call: -; v_call: TRBV7-9; j_call: TRBJ1-5; cdr3_aa: CASSRGVSNQPQHF; cdr3_nt: TGTGCCAGCAGCCGGGGGGTGAGCAATCAGCCCCAGCATTTT
clone_size: -; d_call: -; v_call: TRBV11-3; j_call: TRBJ1-3; cdr3_aa: CASSYGDSGNTIYF; cdr3_nt: TGTGCCAGCAGCTATGGGGACTCTGGAAACACCATATATTTT
clone_size: once; d_call: TRBD1; v_call: TRBV2; j_call: TRBJ2-5; cdr3_aa: CASRGTGYQETQYF; cdr3_nt: TGTGCCAGCAGGGGGACAGGGTATCAAGAGACCCAGTACTTC
clone_size: -; d_call: TRBD2; v_call: TRBV6-1; j_call: TRBJ2-7; cdr3_aa: CASSEAPETSGKAPYEQYF; cdr3_nt: TGTGCCAGCAGTGAAGCGCCGGAGACTAGCGGCAAGGCACCCTACGAGCAGTACTTC
clone_size: -; d_call: -; v_call: TRBV27; j_call: TRBJ2-7; cdr3_aa: CASSTQGYEQYF; cdr3_nt: TGTGCCAGCAGCACACAGGGCTACGAGCAGTACTTC
clone_size: once; d_call: TRBD2; v_call: TRBV19; j_call: TRBJ2-3; cdr3_aa: CASSTNAPGLAGVSTDTQYF; cdr3_nt: TGTGCCAGTAGTACCAACGCCCCTGGACTAGCGGGGGTTAGCACAGATACGCAGTATTTT
clone_size: -; d_call: -; v_call: TRBV19; j_call: TRBJ2-5; cdr3_aa: CASSIVWSGGGQETQYF; cdr3_nt: TGTGCCAGTAGTATAGTTTGGTCAGGAGGGGGCCAAGAGACCCAGTACTTC
clone_size: -; d_call: TRBD1; v_call: TRBV28; j_call: TRBJ2-3; cdr3_aa: CASSARQGQSTDTQYF; cdr3_nt: TGTGCCAGCAGCGCCCGACAGGGCCAAAGCACAGATACGCAGTATTTT
clone_size: once; d_call: -; v_call: TRBV5-6; j_call: TRBJ1-1; cdr3_aa: CASSFGQEAFF; cdr3_nt: TGTGCCAGCAGTTTCGGACAGGAAGCTTTCTTT
clone_size: -; d_call: -; v_call: TRBV5-6; j_call: TRBJ1-1; cdr3_aa: CASSPTAWAGTEAFF; cdr3_nt: TGTGCCAGCAGCCCGACGGCCTGGGCTGGGACTGAAGCTTTCTTT
clone_size: -; d_call: -; v_call: TRBV28; j_call: TRBJ2-5; cdr3_aa: CASAGMLGNFGPETQYF; cdr3_nt: TGTGCCAGCGCGGGAATGCTTGGGAATTTCGGACCAGAGACCCAGTACTTC
clone_size: -; d_call: TRBD1; v_call: TRBV6-1; j_call: TRBJ2-3; cdr3_aa: CASSEPGQESTDTQYF; cdr3_nt: TGTGCCAGCAGTGAACCGGGACAGGAAAGCACAGATACGCAGTATTTT
clone_size: -; d_call: -; v_call: TRBV10-1; j_call: TRBJ2-7; cdr3_aa: CASSEFGLLSEQYF; cdr3_nt: TGCGCCAGCAGTGAGTTCGGCCTTTTATCCGAGCAGTACTTC
clone_size: -; d_call: -; v_call: TRBV7-9; j_call: TRBJ2-7; cdr3_aa: CASSSAFYGDYEQYF; cdr3_nt: TGTGCCAGCAGCTCCGCCTTTTATGGGGACTACGAGCAGTACTTC
clone_size: -; d_call: -; v_call: TRBV4-3; j_call: TRBJ1-1; cdr3_aa: CASSQDNSLNTEAFF; cdr3_nt: TGCGCCAGCAGCCAAGATAACAGCTTGAACACTGAAGCTTTCTTT
clone_size: once; d_call: -; v_call: TRBV6-5; j_call: TRBJ1-3; cdr3_aa: CASSSYRVIGENTIYF; cdr3_nt: TGTGCCAGCAGTTCGTACAGGGTGATCGGCGAAAACACCATATATTTT
clone_size: -; d_call: TRBD2; v_call: TRBV27; j_call: TRBJ2-1; cdr3_aa: CASSLGLATNNEQFF; cdr3_nt: TGTGCCAGCAGTTTGGGACTAGCGACGAACAATGAGCAGTTCTTC
clone_size: -; d_call: -; v_call: TRBV7-6; j_call: TRBJ2-1; cdr3_aa: CASSFNVGPDEQFF; cdr3_nt: TGTGCCAGCAGCTTCAATGTAGGGCCGGATGAGCAGTTCTTC
clone_size: once; d_call: -; v_call: TRBV27; j_call: TRBJ1-1; cdr3_aa: CASRPPGVDEAFF; cdr3_nt: TGTGCCAGCAGGCCTCCAGGGGTTGATGAAGCTTTCTTT
clone_size: -; d_call: -; v_call: TRBV4-1; j_call: TRBJ1-1; cdr3_aa: CASSLYTGSTEAFF; cdr3_nt: TGCGCCAGCAGCCTCTACACAGGGTCCACTGAAGCTTTCTTT
clone_size: -; d_call: -; v_call: TRBV27; j_call: TRBJ1-4; cdr3_aa: CASSLTGSNEKLFF; cdr3_nt: TGTGCCAGCAGTTTAACAGGGTCTAATGAAAAACTGTTTTTT
clone_size: -; d_call: -; v_call: TRBV7-6; j_call: TRBJ1-1; cdr3_aa: CASTASSYTEAFF; cdr3_nt: TGTGCCAGCACGGCTTCTAGCTACACTGAAGCTTTCTTT
clone_size: -; d_call: TRBD1; v_call: TRBV5-5; j_call: TRBJ1-4; cdr3_aa: CASSPGGAGFATNEKLFF; cdr3_nt: TGTGCCAGCAGCCCAGGGGGCGCAGGGTTTGCAACTAATGAAAAACTGTTTTTT
clone_size: -; d_call: -; v_call: TRBV4-2; j_call: TRBJ1-3; cdr3_aa: CASSFRGGNTIYF; cdr3_nt: TGTGCCAGCAGCTTTCGTGGTGGAAACACCATATATTTT
clone_size: -; d_call: -; v_call: TRBV9; j_call: TRBJ2-5; cdr3_aa: CASSTPTDGETQYF; cdr3_nt: TGTGCCAGCAGCACACCTACAGACGGGGAGACCCAGTACTTC
clone_size: -; d_call: -; v_call: TRBV2; j_call: TRBJ1-1; cdr3_aa: CASSPGVYTEAFF; cdr3_nt: TGTGCCAGCAGCCCAGGGGTGTACACTGAAGCTTTCTTT
clone_size: -; d_call: -; v_call: TRBV28; j_call: TRBJ1-5; cdr3_aa: CASSERLGGNQPQHF; cdr3_nt: TGTGCCAGCAGCGAGCGGCTCGGGGGGAATCAGCCCCAGCATTTT
clone_size: -; d_call: -; v_call: TRBV9; j_call: TRBJ1-1; cdr3_aa: CASSLGQNTEAFF; cdr3_nt: TGTGCCAGCAGCTTAGGCCAGAACACTGAAGCTTTCTTT
clone_size: -; d_call: -; v_call: TRBV13; j_call: TRBJ1-5; cdr3_aa: CASSLGRGYSNQPQHF; cdr3_nt: TGTGCCAGCAGCTTAGGACGTGGATATAGCAATCAGCCCCAGCATTTT
clone_size: -; d_call: TRBD1; v_call: TRBV4-1; j_call: TRBJ1-1; cdr3_aa: CASSPGQGGTEAFF; cdr3_nt: TGCGCCAGCAGCCCAGGACAGGGGGGTACTGAAGCTTTCTTT
clone_size: -; d_call: -; v_call: TRBV7-8; j_call: TRBJ1-1; cdr3_aa: CASSLAVGRNTEAFF; cdr3_nt: TGTGCCAGCAGCTTAGCAGTCGGACGGAACACTGAAGCTTTCTTT
clone_size: -; d_call: TRBD1; v_call: TRBV5-1; j_call: TRBJ1-1; cdr3_aa: CASSLAGGRGEAFF; cdr3_nt: TGCGCCAGCAGCTTGGCAGGGGGGCGCGGTGAAGCTTTCTTT